Following are 17 T cell receptor beta chains from one sample sequenced in a study of beta chain features in type 1 diabetes. Their target antigens are unknown. Expressed TCRB transcripts were sequenced because the entire RNA isolate underwent reverse transcription. Using immunoSEQ multiplex PCR, the repertoire was profiled, and TCRdb retains in-frame clones only, with some absent. The data hold 250,000 to 350,000 clones, with 14% observed a single time. Study results and caveats: All four CD4+ subsets of Type 1 diabetes patients contained TCRB CDR3s that were moderately but significantly shorter.

Input material: naive CD4+ T cells from blood. These TCRs come from a man under 40 with type 1 diabetes.

This clone occurred a few times. V gene TRBV7-2 combines with J gene TRBJ2-3; tentatively, D is TRBD2 (5 bases). This CDR3 has 13 residues. Germline V gene lookup returns CDR1 SGHTA and CDR2 FQGNSA. V lost 5 bases and J lost 3, with 9 bases in between. CDR3 region: CASSGSSTDTQYF. CDR3 nucleotide sequence: TGTGCCAGCAGCGGGAGTAGTACAGATACGCAGTATTTT.

This rearrangement joins TRBV7-2 to TRBJ2-1, with 7 bases matching TRBD1. Trimming cost V 3 bases and J 0 bases; bases outside gene matches: 11. This CDR3 is 18 amino acids long. From germline, CDR1 is SGHTA and CDR2 FQGNSA. CDR3 DNA sequence: TGTGCCAGCAGCTTTTGGGACAGCCGCCACGGCTCCTACAATGAGCAGTTCTTC. Translation: CASSFWDSRHGSYNEQFF.

This chain connects TRBV27 to TRBJ2-1; 8 bases are shared with TRBD2. This CDR3 has 14 residues. V gave up 8 bases and J gave up 3 bases; unmatched junction bases: 6. The germline V gene encodes CDR1 MNHEY and CDR2 SMNVEV (reference sequence). The CDR3 DNA reads as TGTGCCAGCCATACTAGCGGCAACTACAATGAGCAGTTCTTC. The encoded protein is CASHTSGNYNEQFF.

There are a few counts of this clone. CDR3 sequence (DNA): TGTGCCTGGAGTGTTTTGGGACAGTTTTACTTC. This translates into CAWSVLGQFYF. This chain links TRBV30 with TRBJ2-5; 7 nucleotides match TRBD1. This CDR3 region has 11 residues. V dropped 0 bases and J dropped 14; count of bases not matched to a gene: 6. The germline CDR1 and CDR2 sequences are GTSNPN and SVGIG (reference sequence).

This clone has more than one count but fewer than ten. The V gene is TRBV28, the J gene TRBJ2-5; TRBD1 agrees at 8 bases. Germline CDR1 reads MDHEN; CDR2 reads SYDVKM. The CDR3 has 14 residues. With V trimmed by 7 bases and J by 7 bases, 11 bases remained unmatched. The CDR3 here is CASTTRTGPTTQYF. The CDR3, as DNA: TGTGCCAGCACTACTCGGACAGGGCCTACGACCCAGTACTTC. Looking up the rest from reference TRBV28 and TRBJ2-5 gives the full variable domain: DVKVTQSSRYLVKRTGEKVFLECVQDMDHENMFWYRQDPGLGLRLIYFSYDVKMKEKGDIPEGYSVSREKKERFSLILESASTNQTSMYLCASTTRTGPTTQYFGPGTRLLVL.

V usage is TRBV2 and J usage is TRBJ2-5, with 7 positions matching TRBD2. The trim removed 5 bases at V and 3 bases at J, leaving 9 bases unmatched. The CDR3 is made up of 15 amino acids. CDR1 SNHLY and CDR2 FYNNEI come from the germline V gene. CDR3 DNA sequence: TGTGCCAGCAGTCTTCGTGGGACTACCGAAGAGACCCAGTACTTC. Amino acid sequence: CASSLRGTTEETQYF. Full variable domain (rest looked up from reference TRBV2 and TRBJ2-5): EPEVTQTPSHQVTQMGQEVILRCVPISNHLYFYWYRQILGQKVEFLVSFYNNEISEKSEIFDDQFSVERPDGSNFTLKIRSTKLEDSAMYFCASSLRGTTEETQYFGPGTRLLVL.

This chain connects TRBV4-2 to TRBJ1-2; D is possibly TRBD1 (5 bases). V was pared by 1 base and J by 1 base, with 10 bases between. This CDR3 is 15 amino acids long. CDR1 is LGHNA and CDR2 is YNFKEQ in the germline V gene. The CDR3 bases are TGTGCCAGCAGCCAAGTGGGAGGGGATAACTATGGCTACACCTTC. Encoded protein: CASSQVGGDNYGYTF.

A few counts support this clone. V is TRBV29-1 and J is TRBJ2-5; 8 bases line up with TRBD2. Trimming at V came to 4 bases and at J to 3 bases, leaving 1 base not matched to a gene. This CDR3 contains 12 residues. From germline, CDR1 is SQVTM and CDR2 ANQGSEA. The CDR3 protein is CSVGLAKETQYF. CDR3 nucleotides: TGCAGCGTTGGACTAGCGAAAGAGACCCAGTACTTC.

This chain uses TRBV4-2 with TRBJ2-3, with 9 positions matching TRBD2. Germline assignment: CDR1 LGHNA and CDR2 YNFKEQ. V was clipped by 0 bases and J by 0 bases; unmatched bases: 10. The CDR3 consists of 19 residues. The CDR3 loop is CASSQDGLAGSLSTDTQYF. In DNA form, the CDR3 reads TGTGCCAGCAGCCAAGATGGGCTAGCGGGATCTCTCAGCACAGATACGCAGTATTTT.

This clone was counted a few times. The rearrangement links TRBV28 to TRBJ2-7; 7 nucleotides match TRBD1. Germline CDR1 reads MDHEN; CDR2 reads SYDVKM. The V gene end was trimmed by 6 bases and the J gene end by 1 base; junction bases not matched to a gene: 9. This CDR3 spans 15 amino acids. The CDR3 loop reads CASSPGTAFSYEQYF. Here the CDR3 DNA reads TGTGCCAGCAGCCCCGGGACAGCCTTTTCCTACGAGCAGTACTTC.

This clone was counted only a few times. J is TRBJ1-4 and V is TRBV15; TRBD1 might be the D (6 bases). The germline V gene encodes CDR1 LNHNV and CDR2 YYDKDF (reference sequence). The ends were cut back, 2 bases at V and 5 bases at J, with 12 bases in the middle. The CDR3 loop spans 15 amino acids. The CDR3 here is CATSRSQGRNEKLFF. The DNA for the CDR3 is TGTGCCACCAGCAGATCACAGGGTAGAAATGAAAAACTGTTTTTT.

The chain links TRBV5-4 to TRBJ2-3; D possibly corresponds to TRBD2 (6 bases). Germline values: CDR1 SGHNT, CDR2 YYREEE (reference sequence). Trimming shortened V by 4 bases and J by 1 base, and 13 bases separated the two germline ends. This CDR3 has 15 amino acids. The CDR3, as DNA: TGTGCCAGCAGCACGGGCGGACTACGCACAGATACGCAGTATTTT. It encodes CASSTGGLRTDTQYF.

This clone showed up just a few times. This chain links TRBV7-2 with TRBJ2-5; 15 bases map to TRBD2. CDR3 length: 16 residues. Trimming took 5 bases from V and 5 from J; bases not matched to a gene: 6. Germline loops: CDR1 SGHTA, CDR2 FQGNSA. The CDR3 region is CASSPPGLAGGETQYF. The CDR3 nucleotides read TGTGCCAGCAGCCCACCGGGACTAGCGGGAGGCGAGACCCAGTACTTC.

This clone appeared a few times. The chain links TRBV28 to TRBJ2-4; TRBD1 matches at 7 bases. Germline V gene sequence: CDR1 MDHEN, CDR2 SYDVKM. With V trimmed by 4 bases and J by 1 base, 13 bases remained unmatched. The CDR3 totals 18 residues. The CDR3 coding sequence is TGTGCCAGCAGTTCACCGGGACAGCCGAGGATGGCCAAAAACATTCAGTACTTC. It codes for CASSSPGQPRMAKNIQYF.

The sample holds a few counts of this clone. The chain uses TRBV18 and TRBJ2-7, with TRBD2 matching 7 bases. The V gene end was trimmed by 4 bases and the J gene end by 6 bases; junction bases not matched to a gene: 12. The V gene's germline CDR1 is KGHSH and CDR2 LQKENI. The CDR3 runs 15 residues. CDR3 DNA: TGTGCCAGCTCACTAACCCGGGGGGAGACCTTCGAGCAGTACTTC. Encoded protein: CASSLTRGETFEQYF.

The J gene is TRBJ2-1, the V gene TRBV18; the match to TRBD2 covers 8 bases. Losses at the gene ends were 0 bases for V and 4 bases for J; bases not matched to a gene: 5. The CDR3 sequence is 16 residues long. In germline, CDR1 is KGHSH, CDR2 LQKENI. CDR3 loop: CASSPPGLGLYNEQFF. CDR3 sequence (DNA): TGTGCCAGCTCACCACCGGGACTAGGACTATACAATGAGCAGTTCTTC.

This clone was detected only a few times. The gene calls are TRBV7-2 and TRBJ2-7; 7 nucleotides agree with TRBD2. Germline V lookup: CDR1 SGHTA, CDR2 FQGNSA. The J segment lost 3 bases and the V segment lost 3 bases, leaving 8 bases of the junction unmatched. This CDR3 is 15 amino acids long. The CDR3 protein is CASSLGLIELYEQYF. As DNA, the CDR3 is TGTGCCAGCAGCTTGGGACTAATCGAACTCTACGAGCAGTACTTC.